This T cell receptor beta chain was sequenced for a study of blood T cell repertoires in COVID-19. Study overall: Samples taken during acute and convalescent COVID-19 were collected in the United States, Italy and Spain.

This clone was recorded a few times. Methods used by the authors: Reference gene primer amplification in the assay estimated nucleated cell counts. Assay used: immunoSEQ multiplex PCR; TCRdb lists only in-frame clones, some missing. From that table come the V and J calls and clone size; the DNA was used to work out D and trimming. The sample holds around 250,000 clones, 83% seen once. CDR1 SGHRS and CDR2 YFSETQ come from the germline V gene. The ends were cut back, 1 base at V and 1 base at J, with 5 bases in the middle. The CDR3 spans 13 residues. This sequence joins TRBV5-1 and TRBJ1-2, with D unclear. The sequenced sample consisted of peripheral blood. This TCR derives from a man between 60 and 70 years old who had recovered from COVID-19. CDR3 bases: TGCGCCAGCAGCTTGCAACATAACTATGGCTACACCTTC. Its protein product is CASSLQHNYGYTF.